A selection of T cell receptor beta chains follows, all from one sample in a study of T cells in Graves' hyperthyroidism and ophthalmopathy. Each CDR3 protein gets one entry after TCRdb re-called the multiplex PCR reads with MiXCR. The table lists 270,000 or so distinct CDR3 sequences, 13% to 15% of them singletons. Material for sequencing was blood. These receptors all stem from a woman aged 50 to 65 with Graves' hyperthyroidism that later progressed to Graves' ophthalmopathy. The CDR3 runs from the conserved cysteine through the conserved F or W. Each record gives: V gene, clone size, D gene, J gene, CDR3 DNA, CDR3 protein. A D gene is named only where the DNA matches it firmly. Clone size appears in some rows only: once, few, many, or a class for an expanded clone.

V: TRBV2; size: many; D: NA; J: TRBJ2-3; DNA: TGTGCCAGCAGACGGACAAGCGGGAGCACAGATACGCAGTATTTT; CDR3: CASRRTSGSTDTQYF
V: TRBV9; size: NA; D: TRBD1; J: TRBJ1-2; DNA: TGTGCCAGCAGCGTGGGACAGGGTTGGCCTGATGGCTACACCTTC; CDR3: CASSVGQGWPDGYTF
V: TRBV5-1; size: many; D: TRBD1; J: TRBJ1-5; DNA: TGCGCCAGCAGCTCCTCTCCAGGGGGGCAGGCCCCCCAGCATTTT; CDR3: CASSSSPGGQAPQHF
V: TRBV18; size: many; D: NA; J: TRBJ2-5; DNA: TGTGCCAGCTCACCACAGGCTGAGGGGACCCAGTACTTC; CDR3: CASSPQAEGTQYF
V: TRBV5-6; size: few; D: TRBD1; J: TRBJ2-6; DNA: TGTGCCAGCAGCTTGCCGGGACAGGGGGCAGGTGGGGCCAACGTCCTGACTTTC; CDR3: CASSLPGQGAGGANVLTF
V: TRBV19; size: NA; D: TRBD2; J: TRBJ2-1; DNA: TGTGCCAGTACCCCCGACCGGACTAGCGTGGAAGAGCAGTTCTTC; CDR3: CASTPDRTSVEEQFF
V: TRBV2; size: many; D: TRBD2; J: TRBJ2-7; DNA: TGTGCCAGCAGTGGGACTAGCGACGCCAACGAGCAGTACTTC; CDR3: CASSGTSDANEQYF
V: TRBV2; size: many; D: TRBD1; J: TRBJ2-6; DNA: TGTGCCAGCAGGGCAGACAGGGGGCGGGGGAGGGCCAACGTCCTGACTTTC; CDR3: CASRADRGRGRANVLTF
V: TRBV6-1; size: NA; D: TRBD1; J: TRBJ1-1; DNA: TGTGCCAGCAGGGGGACAGGGGCCACTGAAGCTTCCTTT; CDR3: CASRGTGATEASF
V: TRBV7-2; size: many; D: NA; J: TRBJ1-1; DNA: TGTGCCAGCAGCTCGAGGGGGGTTGCCTGGGAAGCTTTCTTT; CDR3: CASSSRGVAWEAFF